The entry below gives a single T cell receptor (beta chain) sequence along with its context. This CDR3 has 17 residues. V lost 0 bases and J lost 3, with 15 bases in between. Germline V gene sequence: CDR1 ENHRY, CDR2 SYGVKD. TCRdb recomputed calls from the 5' RACE reads with MiXCR, one row per CDR3 protein. In the table there are about 340,000 distinct CDR3 sequences, roughly an eighth of which are singletons. This sample is drawn from a study of T cells after yellow fever vaccination. V and J are TRBV10-3 and TRBJ2-1; tentatively, D is TRBD1 or TRBD2 (6 bases each). The material sequenced was CD4+ T cells sorted from PBMCs, taken 15 days after the yellow fever booster vaccination. This clonotype was obtained from a man younger than 30 who received the YFV17D yellow fever vaccine. CDR3 sequence reads: CAISESSGRGGYNEQFF. In DNA, the CDR3 is TGTGCCATCAGTGAGTCGTCGGGCAGGGGAGGCTACAATGAGCAGTTCTTC.